The 9 T cell receptor beta chains below all came from one sample that was sequenced in a study of PD-1 blockade in classical Hodgkin lymphoma. The protocol was immunoSEQ multiplex PCR, while the TCRdb copy is restricted to in-frame clones and leaves out a portion. Of 25,000 to 30,000 clones listed, about two thirds are singletons. Autologous stem cell transplantation was followed by relapse in every patient, and brentuximab vedotin exposure varied. Sequencing used peripheral blood mononuclear cells (PBMCs), obtained before the second cycle of nivolumab. The receptors derive from a human donor with classical Hodgkin lymphoma.

This clone was detected once. The V gene is TRBV28, the J gene TRBJ2-7; D unresolved. Germline V gives CDR1 MDHEN, CDR2 SYDVKM. Trimming removed 6 bases from V and 0 bases from J, with 12 bases in between. This CDR3 region has 14 residues. This chain's CDR3 is CASRKGYNSYEQYV. The CDR3 region has the DNA TGTGCCAGCAGAAAAGGCTACAACTCCTACGAGCAGTACGTC.

This clone was observed once. J is TRBJ1-1 and V is TRBV29-1, with no clear D. The length of the CDR3 is 12 residues. CDR1 and CDR2 (germline): SQVTM, ANQGSEA. The V gene lost 6 bases and the J gene lost 4 bases, with 12 bases spanning the gap. CDR3 residues: CSVADGVTEAFF. The CDR3 region has the DNA TGCAGCGTGGCTGACGGCGTCACTGAAGCTTTCTTT.

This clone was counted a single time. The V and J genes are TRBV2 and TRBJ2-5; 10 positions match TRBD1. With 4 bases clipped from V and 3 bases from J, the junction kept 5 bases outside the gene matches. The CDR3 consists of 15 residues. The germline gives CDR1 SNHLY, CDR2 FYNNEI. CDR3 DNA sequence: TGTGCCAGCAGTGCCCGGGACAGGGGAGAAGAGACCCAGTACTTC. This translates into CASSARDRGEETQYF.

V and J are TRBV4-1 and TRBJ2-5; tentative D call: TRBD1 (6 bases). Germline CDR1 MGHRA, CDR2 YSYEKL. V was trimmed by 4 bases and J by 5 bases, leaving 17 bases between them. The CDR3 has 15 amino acids. CDR3 sequence (DNA): TGCGCCAGCAGCCTCACCGTTGGGGGCTTCGAGACCCAGTACTTC. This encodes CASSLTVGGFETQYF.

The chain links TRBV27 to TRBJ2-1, with D possibly being TRBD2 (6 bases). CDR1 MNHEY and CDR2 SMNVEV come from the germline V gene (reference sequence). The CDR3 loop spans 14 amino acids. V lost 3 bases, J lost 8 bases, and 14 bases lay in between. The CDR3 sequence is CASSFSGVLDEQFF. The DNA for the CDR3 is TGTGCCAGCAGTTTTTCGGGAGTTCTGGATGAGCAGTTCTTC.

The chain combines TRBV19 with TRBJ2-2; 9 nucleotides agree with TRBD2. In germline, CDR1 is LNHDA, CDR2 SQIVND (reference sequence). CDR3 length: 17 amino acids. V was pared by 1 base and J by 6 bases, with 9 bases of the junction left unmatched. CDR3 DNA: TGTGCCAGTAGTATAGGGTGGGGGACTAGCTATGCCGGGGAGCTGTTTTTT. Translating it yields CASSIGWGTSYAGELFF.

This clone was observed a few times. The chain uses TRBV15 and TRBJ2-4, with TRBD2 matching over 8 bases. This CDR3 region has 14 residues. Trimming removed 1 base from V and 6 bases from J; junction bases left unmatched: 2. CDR1 is LNHNV, CDR2 YYDKDF, per germline (reference sequence). The DNA of the CDR3 is TGTGCCACCAGCAGAGCCGGGGGGGGAAACATTCAGTACTTC. Encoded protein: CATSRAGGGNIQYF.

A few counts support this clone. The chain employs TRBV5-1 and TRBJ2-1; 12 nucleotides agree with TRBD2. There are 19 residues in the CDR3. The V segment lost 0 bases and the J segment 2 bases; nucleotides outside the gene matches: 9. Germline CDR1 SGHRS, CDR2 YFSETQ. The CDR3 loop is CASSLVPSGGAAPYNEQFF. The CDR3 DNA is TGCGCCAGCAGCTTGGTTCCTAGCGGGGGGGCTGCCCCCTACAATGAGCAGTTCTTC.

The chain links TRBV30 to TRBJ1-2, with D possibly TRBD1 on 6 matching bases. Germline V gives CDR1 GTSNPN, CDR2 SVGIG (reference sequence). The CDR3 runs to 12 residues. The V end was cut by 0 bases, the J end by 5 bases, with 7 bases between. DNA for the CDR3: TGTGCCTGGAGTGTAGGGGGATATGGCTACACCTTC. Amino acid sequence: CAWSVGGYGYTF.